This entry features one T cell receptor (beta chain) sequence. It has no known antigen specificity. One base away there is no much larger clone; base qualities are not given. The data stem from a study of identical twins (dated by TCRdb to 2016 to 2017). At the level of the whole study: To test whether fetal clonotypes persist, this study deep-sequenced TCR alpha and beta repertoires from monozygotic twins, from unrelated adults of various ages, and from cord blood. Replicate twin experiments were performed at different times using different library preparation protocols to rule out contamination. Beyond this particular receptor, the publication reports: Zero-insertion analyses could be partly confounded by invariant T cells such as MAIT and iNKT, though diverse VJ usage argued against such confounding for most clonotypes. In monozygotic twins, out-of-frame TCR alpha sharing was systematically underestimated by recombination models, although the models agreed with sharing between unrelated individuals. Because the same donors could not be followed over many years, conclusions were based on cross-sectional statistical analysis. Out-of-frame TCR alpha sequences shared between twins showed an excess of low generation-probability sequences compared with coincidental sharing between unrelated individuals. The excess sharing between twins in beta out-of-frame sequences was weaker because fewer shared sequences reduced the signal-to-noise ratio. Abundant cord blood beta clonotypes carried fewer insertions; young adult naive repertoires showed a weaker similar trend, while memory repertoires showed none.

Libraries were constructed by 5' RACE. Instrument used: Illumina HiSeq 2000. Template switching introduced a universal primer binding site; the final cDNA contained a unique molecular identifier, enabling accurate counting of TCR cDNA molecules. Specific primers in the conserved constant-segment region were used to synthesize first-strand cDNA for the TCR alpha and beta chains. To control for contamination, every cDNA library was double barcoded, receiving both a SMART-Mk sample barcode and Illumina barcodes. TruSeq adapter sequences, together with Illumina sample barcodes, were added in two successive PCR steps. The Illumina HiSeq platform was used with custom primers to sequence TCR alpha and beta cDNA libraries. The authors' analysis ran thus. Unique molecular identifiers were extracted from raw reads with MiGEC, and CDR3 positions were determined with MiXCR. For each individual, recombination models were inferred using an EM algorithm with the repgenHMM and IGoR tools. Shared clonotypes were analyzed with the tcR package in R, and sharing was normalized by the product of cloneset sizes. To study raw recombination without the effects of thymic and clonal selection, out-of-frame nonproductive sequences were analyzed. TCRdb trimmed the raw reads at Q25, called clones with MiXCR and kept productive beta chains. Entries that share a CDR3 protein sequence are merged under the most common genes and DNA. TCRdb, rather than the study authors, made the V and J calls. The sample profile shows 430,000 or so distinct CDR3 sequences; less than 25% of them were found once. Around 3% of the sample rests with the top ten.

Compared with germline, V lacks 4 bases and J lacks 9 bases; bases without a gene match: 12. Via the germline V gene, CDR1 is SGHRS and CDR2 YFSETQ. Including the terminal cysteine and phenylalanine, the CDR3 comprises 16 residues. The entry retains the CDR3 DNA only, 48 bases that are in frame from base 1. Every donor was a healthy Caucasian. Three pairs of female monozygotic twins, all aged about 18 to 29 years, made up the twin cohort. Positive isolation kits from Invitrogen were used to isolate the CD4+ and CD8+ T cell populations. This sample was also put to use in a study of T cells expressing NK-cell markers. The second paper further reports: Three sorted T-cell subsets (CD3+CD56+NKG2C+, CD3+CD56+NKG2C- and CD3+CD56-NKG2C+) from roughly 8 donors had their TCR beta-chain repertoires profiled. Among the eight sequenced donors, seven were HCMV-seropositive and one was HCMV-seronegative. To restrict sorting to alphabetaTCR-expressing T cells, an anti-gammadeltaTCR antibody was added in several experiments. In over five donors, the dominant CD3+CD56+NKG2C+ clonotypes were among the top 10 CD8+ clonotypes and accounted for roughly 1.0-8% of CD8+ T cells. Those dominant clonotypes were again the most abundant among CD3+CD56-NKG2C+ cells in several donors, at roughly 25-65%. Whether the expanded NKG2C-expressing T cell clones were specific for HCMV antigens was left unclear. Randomly selected healthy volunteers, three men and five women, were used as the eight sequenced donors. A commercial ELISA kit detecting HCMV-specific IgG in serum was used to determine HCMV serostatus. MIGEC handled demultiplexing of the reads and grouping by UMI, while MiTCR was used to assemble and quantify clonotypes. To exclude erroneous sequences, any TCR cDNA sequence not supported by at least two reads was discarded. Downstream repertoire analysis used the tcR package, and clonotypes were matched across fractions by CDR3 nucleotide sequence plus V segment. VDJmatch was used to annotate antigen specificity against VDJdb, with one amino acid substitution in CDR3 permitted.

What was sequenced was CD4+ T cells sorted from blood. This sequence was found in a woman aged 18-35 years in good health. The receptor chain draws on TRBV5-1 and TRBJ2-1, and 11 junction bases match TRBD2. The DNA reads as follows: TGCGCCAGCAGCCCCACTAGCGGGAGAGCCTGGGGTGAGCAGTTCTTC. It codes for CASSPTSGRAWGEQFF.